Shown below are 6 T cell receptor beta chains from a single sample sequenced in a study of CD8+CD57+ T cells in acquired aplastic anemia. Sequenced patients had shown CD8+CD57+ cell expansion by flow cytometry. TCR beta VDJ combinations and CDR3 sequences were profiled from genomic DNA. TCRdb fed the reads into MiXCR, producing one record per CDR3 protein. The sample has about 160,000 distinct CDR3 sequences, about 45% seen once. Sequencing input: sorted CD4+, CD8+, or CD8+CD57+ T cells (not recorded which) from PBMCs. All receptors come from a human donor with aplastic anemia.

This clonotype was observed many times. The rearrangement joins TRBV30 to TRBJ2-7, with D possibly TRBD1 on 6 matching bases. The CDR3 is made up of 12 amino acids. CDR1 is GTSNPN, CDR2 SVGIG, per germline (reference sequence). The germline V and J ends were trimmed by 0 bases and 6 bases, with 9 bases remaining between them. DNA of the CDR3: TGTGCCTGGAGTGTACGAGGGGGCGAGCAGTACTTC. Residues: CAWSVRGGEQYF.

This sequence joins TRBV5-5 and TRBJ1-5; D perhaps matches TRBD1 (5 bases). The germline V gene encodes CDR1 SGHKS and CDR2 YYEKEE (reference sequence). V was shortened by 0 bases and J by 6 bases, with 13 bases between the two germline ends. The CDR3 runs to 15 residues. CDR3 in DNA: TGTGCCAGCAGCTTGGAAGGCAGGGCAAGTCAGCCCCAGCATTTT. Translated, it gives CASSLEGRASQPQHF.

This clonotype was found many times. The rearrangement joins TRBV14 to TRBJ1-1, with unresolved D. CDR1 is SGHDN, CDR2 FVKESK, per germline. The CDR3 extends over 13 amino acids. V was trimmed by 0 bases and J by 10 bases, leaving 12 bases between them. The CDR3 nucleotides read TGTGCCAGCAGCCAAGAGCTCCAGTCGGTAGCTTTCTTT. Protein: CASSQELQSVAFF.

This clonotype was detected ten times or more. This chain joins TRBV6-5 and TRBJ1-5; D ambiguous. This CDR3 is 13 amino acids long. Trimming cost V 2 bases and J 0 bases, with 2 bases left between them. The germline V gene has CDR1 MNHEY and CDR2 SVGAGI. DNA of the CDR3: TGTGCCAGCAGTTACAATAGCAATCAGCCCCAGCATTTT. Translated, it gives CASSYNSNQPQHF.

This clonotype was seen ten or more times. This CDR3 reads CASRPGTSGRDQFF. In DNA form, the CDR3 reads TGTGCCAGCAGGCCCGGGACTAGCGGGAGGGATCAGTTCTTC. The V gene is TRBV11-3, the J gene TRBJ2-1; 16 nucleotides align to TRBD2. The V gene end was trimmed by 6 bases and the J gene end by 13 bases; junction bases not matched to a gene: 6. Germline V CDR1 and CDR2: SGHNT, YENEEA. This CDR3 has 14 residues.

The chain combines TRBV5-1 with TRBJ1-2; D possibly corresponds to TRBD1 (5 bases). Germline CDR1 reads SGHRS; CDR2 reads YFSETQ. The CDR3 is 17 residues long. With 0 bases removed from V and 4 bases from J, the gap between germline ends came to 19 bases. The CDR3 is CASSLGSVLQGGYGYTF. CDR3 nucleotide sequence: TGCGCCAGCAGCTTGGGATCTGTCTTGCAGGGCGGCTATGGCTACACCTTC.